This T cell receptor beta chain was sequenced for a study of cytomegalovirus exposure and HLA in healthy donors. Findings and caveats of the study: Cytomegalovirus status, reportedly, was diagnosed with high specificity and sensitivity by the classifier.

This clone was counted a single time. Its antigen remains unknown. This CDR3 has 12 amino acids. The V gene's germline CDR1 is SNHLY and CDR2 FYNNEI. V dropped 4 bases and J dropped 9 bases, with 9 bases sitting between them. The PCR was carried out with 60 Vbeta primers and 13 Jbeta primers. Sequencing was performed with immunoSEQ multiplex PCR; in TCRdb, only in-frame clones are kept and a portion is missing. This sample has fewer than 200,000 clones, with 70% to 80% found just once. The gene calls are TRBV2 and TRBJ2-2; D ambiguous. The source material was PBMCs. The receptor was derived from a man aged 18 to 29 in good health and CMV-seropositive. The chain's CDR3 is CASSVRYRELFF. In DNA form, the CDR3 reads TGTGCCAGCAGTGTCAGGTACAGGGAGCTGTTTTTT.